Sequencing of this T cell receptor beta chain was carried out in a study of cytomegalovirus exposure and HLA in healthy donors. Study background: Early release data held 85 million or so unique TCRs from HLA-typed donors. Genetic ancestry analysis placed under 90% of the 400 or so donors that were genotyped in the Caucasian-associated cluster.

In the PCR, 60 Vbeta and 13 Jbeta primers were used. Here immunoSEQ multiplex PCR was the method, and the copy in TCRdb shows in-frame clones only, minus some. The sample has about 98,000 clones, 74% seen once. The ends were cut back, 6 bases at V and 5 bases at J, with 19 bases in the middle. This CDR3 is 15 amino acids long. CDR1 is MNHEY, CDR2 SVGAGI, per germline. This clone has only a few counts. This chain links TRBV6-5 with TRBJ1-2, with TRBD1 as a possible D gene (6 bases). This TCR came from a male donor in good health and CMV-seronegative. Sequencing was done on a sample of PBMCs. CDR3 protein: CASSKIREGVYGYTF. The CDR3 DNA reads TGTGCCAGCAGCAAAATAAGAGAGGGGGTGTATGGCTACACCTTC.